The T cell receptor beta chain under discussion was sequenced for a study of cytomegalovirus exposure and HLA in healthy donors (TCRdb year 2017). Notes on the research overall: In an earlier analysis of roughly 500 of the donors, 250 to 350 Gb of sequence data and some 120 million unique TCR beta sequences from 150 million to 200 million T cells were reported. About 280 gigabases of sequencing data and about 92 million unique TCR sequences made up an early release that covered 500 to 700 HLA-typed donors. The genetic ancestry cluster associated with self-reported Caucasian donors included 65% to 90% of the roughly 410 genotyped donors. The aim of the study was to test whether cataloging public T cell receptors could identify signatures of past pathogen exposure. The study profiled the T cell repertoires of some 610 subjects by immunosequencing and related them to cytomegalovirus serostatus. In addition to the first cohort of roughly 700 subjects, a separate validation cohort of 120 different subjects was used. High-throughput TCR immunosequencing, statistical association of individual TCRs with disease status, and machine learning were combined to predict cytomegalovirus infection status. A later analysis re-analyzed previously published TCR beta repertoires from roughly 690 donors and added high-resolution HLA genotyping to study TCR occurrence patterns. The later analysis used no new phenotypic data to find candidate immune exposures, relying instead on TCR beta sequences and their occurrence across donors. An earlier analysis of 587 of the donors used high-throughput TCR beta sequencing to judge whether each TCR beta V gene segment behaved as functional or pseudogenic. Donor age, sex, ethnicity and CMV serostatus were collected together with the repertoire data. A later genetic analysis used genome-wide SNP genotypes for about three fifths of the roughly 700 donors, treating that subset as a discovery cohort. Every discovery cohort repertoire had been produced on one sequencing platform. HLA typing included class I and class II loci at four-digit resolution. The number of typed donors differed by locus: roughly 620-640 for A, B, C, DRB1 and DQB1; 500 to 550 for DQA1; approximately 600 for DPA1; and some 430 for DPB1. Roughly 5 DR-DQ haplotypes were handled as single units for association and clustering because linkage in the cohort was strong. Across 300 to 400 genotyped donors of the cohort, an average of approximately 240,000 unique TCR beta nucleotide sequences per donor were sequenced, and around 20% of those sequences were non-productive.

The cohort comprised fewer than 700 healthy bone marrow donors. At the time of sampling, every cohort member was nominally healthy, though immune exposures that went unrecorded were likely present. Of the 610 or so cohort members, roughly 300 had positive CMV serostatus and 350 to 450 had negative CMV serostatus, and CMV serostatus was not recorded for the donor. Each donor provided a peripheral blood sample, and peripheral blood mononuclear cells were used for TCR beta sequencing. The Qiagen DNeasy Blood Extraction Kit was used to extract genomic DNA from the blood cell samples. Libraries came from the immunoSEQ multiplex PCR assay. For the multiplex PCR, a mixture combining 60 forward primers for TCR Vbeta segments and 13 reverse primers for TCR Jbeta segments was used. The CDR3 region of rearranged TCR beta genes was amplified from genomic DNA with a multiplex PCR assay. The Illumina HiSeq System was used to sequence the amplified TCR beta libraries as 87-base-pair reads. On the study's bioinformatics: Across the 670 or so repertoires, a later analysis counted some 80 million unique TCR beta chains, about 10 million of which were shared by at least two donors. Raw reads were error-corrected and collapsed into unique sequences with a nearest-neighbor algorithm that merged closely related sequences to remove PCR and sequencing errors. To assign V, D and J gene segments, CDR3 sequences were aligned to IMGT reference sequences. For a sequence to be retained, a match of at least six nucleotides to both a V gene segment and a J gene segment was required. A rearrangement was called productive if the CDR3 had no stop codons and remained in frame with V and J, and every other rearrangement was called non-productive. Following IMGT convention, CDR3 was defined as the stretch from the second conserved V-encoded cysteine up to the conserved J-encoded phenylalanine. The earlier analysis of about 500 of the donors excluded sequences that lacked an unambiguous match to a single V gene segment. In an earlier analysis of around 590 of the donors, a V segment was called functional when productive rearrangements were above 56.7%, and segregating when the standard deviation between donors exceeded 5%. A statistical classification framework was built for diagnosing cytomegalovirus status from the catalog of TCR beta chain sequences. In a later analysis, V and J genes were assigned by comparing TCR nucleotide sequences against IMGT/GENE-DB human TR gene sequences. A later analysis assigned CDR3 sequences and most-parsimonious VDJ recombination scenarios with the TCRdist pipeline. In a later analysis, each TCR beta chain was defined by its CDR3 amino acid sequence together with its V-gene family, and reads without a unique V-gene family were excluded. In a later analysis, approximately 590 highly shared, low-generation-probability nucleotide sequences were removed to address suspected cross-contamination and a sequencing artifact. In a later analysis, a clonal expansion index for each public chain was calculated from normalized within-repertoire ranks of inferred template counts. In a later analysis, generation probabilities were computed using a VDJ recombination model fitted to out-of-frame rearrangements, and the results were checked against IGoR. In a later analysis, hypergeometric tests were used to score TCR-TCR, TCR-HLA and TCR-CMV co-occurrence, with a repertoire-size bias correction applied to TCR pairs. To estimate false discovery rates, a later analysis permuted the HLA or CMV assignments 20 times. In a later analysis, co-occurring TCRs were grouped using DBSCAN, with TCRdist sequence similarity added in when clustering inside HLA-allele-positive subsets. Co-occurrence clustering excluded repertoires with fewer than 30,000 or more than 120,000 public chains, plus five with anomalous nucleotide sharing. The table was pulled from immuneACCESS by TCRdb, which kept in-frame rearrangements only. Such tables lose some clones; where checked, under half of the loss comes from unresolved V genes, and the rest has no known cause. V and J calls plus clone size are reproduced from that table; the DNA served to infer D and trimming. The sample table records 100,000 to 150,000 clones; around four fifths of these occur just once. Around 0.92% of the sample lies in the top ten.

The germline V gene provides CDR1 SGHRS and CDR2 YFSETQ. The CDR3 numbers 15 residues from cysteine through phenylalanine. CDR3 DNA is the only sequence kept; it has 45 bases, read in frame from the first base. V drops 5 bases and J drops 2 bases, leaving 13 bases in between. The study at large found these results: A further reported finding was that TCR beta sequences accurately predicted the HLA-A and HLA-B alleles for most subjects in the first cohort. The authors suggested that the approach could potentially be extended to other disease states and immunological phenotypes. In a later analysis, more than 15,000 TCR beta sequences were associated with specific HLA alleles at a false discovery rate of 0.05. A cluster of highly shared sequence variants was judged likely to be a technical artifact of the sequencing pipeline. Cytomegalovirus status was reported to be diagnosed by the classifier with high specificity and sensitivity in both the original and validation cohorts. Three of the identified cytomegalovirus-associated TCR beta chains were confirmed in vitro to be specific for cytomegalovirus antigens. Only TCR beta chains were sequenced in this cohort, and the absence of alpha or paired-chain data limited detectable features. Roughly uniform sequencing depth across donors was assumed in presence/absence analyses, although this assumption may not hold. In a later analysis, several top co-occurrence clusters were reported to appear linked to parvovirus B19, influenza, CMV and Epstein-Barr virus. A later genetic analysis reported fewer N-insertions in productive TCRs among donors in an Asian-associated ancestry cluster than the roughly 700-donor mean. A later genetic analysis associated a missense DCLRE1C variant with V-gene and J-gene trimming of TCR beta chains, and an independent cohort replicated the association. In an earlier analysis of some 550 of the donors, most TCR beta V segments were observed in productive rearrangements about 90% or about 30% of the time, broadly matching IMGT annotations. The study gave a list of about 160 TCR beta chains associated with cytomegalovirus. In a later analysis, TCR association rates were found to vary across HLA loci, with the most associated TCRs seen for DRB1 alleles and the fewest for HLA-C alleles. According to a later analysis, most CMV-associated TCR beta chains appeared to be HLA-restricted, and the HLA associations seemed to be driven largely by CMV exposure. A later analysis found that HLA-associated TCR beta chains were more clonally expanded and had lower generation probabilities than equally common non-associated chains. CMV serostatus was the only immune exposure information available for the cohort. Strong co-occurrence of HLA alleles, especially DR and DQ, made assigning TCR associations to individual alleles difficult. Linkage disequilibrium might explain the correlated functional status among segregating V segments, but an unknown experimental factor could not be ruled out. Most TCR sequences were seen in very few donors, while some public TCRs were found in many individuals. The earlier analysis of about 600 of the donors excluded 15 to 20 rarely observed V segments, including chromosome 9 orphons, because counts were too low. HLA typing was unavailable for some donors at each locus, so association tests used only the typed subset. Some IMGT-functional V segments, including TRBV6-2 and TRBV6-3, could not be distinguished by the 87-base-pair reads and were therefore excluded.

A remark on this clone: Its antigen is unknown. No much larger clonotype is one base removed from it; base qualities were not supplied.

Material for sequencing was PBMCs. The sequence is built from TRBV5-1 and TRBJ1-4, with TRBD1 tentatively as D gene (6 bases match). The clonotype was recovered from a human donor in good health. The CDR3 reads as follows: CASRSGGATNEKLFF. At the DNA level, the sequence is TGCGCCAGCAGATCGGGGGGGGCCACTAATGAAAAACTGTTTTTT.